This T cell receptor (beta chain) originates from a study of T cell repertoires in cytomegalovirus infection. The germline CDR1 and CDR2 sequences are ENHRY and SYGVKD. The CDR3 loop spans 15 amino acids. Trimming took 6 bases from V and 1 from J, leaving 12 bases between them. TCRdb reprocessed the reads with MiXCR, giving one entry per CDR3 protein. The table includes hundreds of thousands of distinct CDR3 sequences, roughly 33% detected once. About this clonotype: The antigen is not known.

This chain uses TRBV10-3 with TRBJ2-2; perhaps TRBD2 as D (6 bases). Material: cultured PBMCs, obtained from culture after CMV antigen stimulation. The sequence was collected from a human donor in good health (CMV status not recorded). Some clones in this sample may be carry-over from other donors' samples. DNA of the CDR3: TGTGCCATCAGAGCACCGGGGGAGAACACCGGGGAGCTGTTTTTT. This sequence encodes CAIRAPGENTGELFF.